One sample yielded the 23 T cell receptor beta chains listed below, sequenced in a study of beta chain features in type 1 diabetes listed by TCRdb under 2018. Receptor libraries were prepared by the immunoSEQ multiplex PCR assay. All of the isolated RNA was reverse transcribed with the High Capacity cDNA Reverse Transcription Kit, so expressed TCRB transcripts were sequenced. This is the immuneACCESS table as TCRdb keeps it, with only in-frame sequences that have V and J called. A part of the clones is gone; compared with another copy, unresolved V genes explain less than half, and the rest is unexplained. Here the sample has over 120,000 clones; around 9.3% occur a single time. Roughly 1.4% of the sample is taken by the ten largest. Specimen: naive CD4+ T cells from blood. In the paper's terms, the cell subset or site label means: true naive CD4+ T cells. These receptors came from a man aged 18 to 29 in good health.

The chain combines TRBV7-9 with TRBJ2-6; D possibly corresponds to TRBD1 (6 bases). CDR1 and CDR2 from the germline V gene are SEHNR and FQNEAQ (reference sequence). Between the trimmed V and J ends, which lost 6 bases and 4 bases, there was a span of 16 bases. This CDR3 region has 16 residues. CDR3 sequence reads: CASRLQGEPGANVLTF. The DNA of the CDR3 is TGTGCCAGCAGGCTACAGGGTGAGCCCGGGGCCAACGTCCTGACTTTC.

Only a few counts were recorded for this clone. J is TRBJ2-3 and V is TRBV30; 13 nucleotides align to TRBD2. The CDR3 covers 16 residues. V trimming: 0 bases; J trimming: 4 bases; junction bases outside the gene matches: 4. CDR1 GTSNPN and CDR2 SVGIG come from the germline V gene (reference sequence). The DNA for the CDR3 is TGTGCCTGGAGTGTCTTCGGGACTAGCGGGGCAGATACGCAGTATTTT. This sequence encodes CAWSVFGTSGADTQYF.

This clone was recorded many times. CDR3 sequence reads: CASSVGGQGSSPLHF. The CDR3 DNA sequence: TGTGCCAGCAGCGTAGGGGGACAGGGCTCTTCACCCCTCCACTTT. The genes are TRBV28 and TRBJ1-6; 9 bases match TRBD1. V shed 6 bases and J 9 bases; nucleotides not matched to a gene: 9. From germline, CDR1 is MDHEN and CDR2 SYDVKM. The CDR3 totals 15 residues.

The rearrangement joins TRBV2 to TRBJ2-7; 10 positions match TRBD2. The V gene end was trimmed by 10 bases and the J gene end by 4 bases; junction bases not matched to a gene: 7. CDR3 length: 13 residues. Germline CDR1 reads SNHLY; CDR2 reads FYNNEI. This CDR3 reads CATERGGGYEQYF. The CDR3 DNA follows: TGTGCCACCGAGCGGGGGGGAGGATACGAGCAGTACTTC.

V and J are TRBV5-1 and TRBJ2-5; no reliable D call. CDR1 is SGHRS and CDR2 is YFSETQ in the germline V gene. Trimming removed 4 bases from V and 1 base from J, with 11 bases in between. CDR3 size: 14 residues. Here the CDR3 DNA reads TGCGCCAGCAGCGCAGAATACCCCCAAGAGACCCAGTACTTC. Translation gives CASSAEYPQETQYF.

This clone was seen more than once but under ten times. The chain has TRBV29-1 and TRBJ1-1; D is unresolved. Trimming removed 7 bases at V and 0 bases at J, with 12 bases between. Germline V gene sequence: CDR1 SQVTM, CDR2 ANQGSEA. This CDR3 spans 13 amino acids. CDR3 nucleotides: TGCAGCGCCCAGTACACAGTGAACACTGAAGCTTTCTTT. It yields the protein CSAQYTVNTEAFF.

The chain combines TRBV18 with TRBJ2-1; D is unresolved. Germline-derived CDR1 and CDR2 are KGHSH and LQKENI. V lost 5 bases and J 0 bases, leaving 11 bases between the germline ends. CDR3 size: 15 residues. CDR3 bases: TGTGCCAGCTCAATAGCCGCTCTCTCCTACAATGAGCAGTTCTTC. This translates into CASSIAALSYNEQFF.

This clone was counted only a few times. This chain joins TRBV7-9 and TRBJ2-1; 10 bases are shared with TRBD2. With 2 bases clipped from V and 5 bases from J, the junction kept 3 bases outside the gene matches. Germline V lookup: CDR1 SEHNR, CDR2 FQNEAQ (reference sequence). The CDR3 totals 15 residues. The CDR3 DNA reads TGTGCCAGCAGCTTAAGCGGGGGGGGCCACAATGAGCAGTTCTTC. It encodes CASSLSGGGHNEQFF.

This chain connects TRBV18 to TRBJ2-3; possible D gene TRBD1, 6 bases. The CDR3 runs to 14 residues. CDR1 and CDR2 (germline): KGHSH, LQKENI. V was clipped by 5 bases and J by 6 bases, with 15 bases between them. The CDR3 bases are TGTGCCAGCTCAGGGATGGGGGCAAGTGATACGCAGTATTTT. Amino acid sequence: CASSGMGASDTQYF.

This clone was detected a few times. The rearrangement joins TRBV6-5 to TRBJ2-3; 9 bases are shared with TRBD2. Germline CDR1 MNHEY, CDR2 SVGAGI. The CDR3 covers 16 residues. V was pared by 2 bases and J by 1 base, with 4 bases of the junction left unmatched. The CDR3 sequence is CASSYRPSGGTDTQYF. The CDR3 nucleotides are TGTGCCAGCAGTTACCGCCCTAGCGGGGGCACAGATACGCAGTATTTT.

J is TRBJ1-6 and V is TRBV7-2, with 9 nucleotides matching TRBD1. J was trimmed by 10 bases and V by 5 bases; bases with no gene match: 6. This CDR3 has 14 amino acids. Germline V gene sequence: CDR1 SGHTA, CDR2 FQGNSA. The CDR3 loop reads CASSPGQGWSPLHF. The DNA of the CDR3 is TGTGCCAGCAGCCCGGGACAGGGTTGGTCACCCCTCCACTTT.

CDR3 sequence reads: CASSAAPSTSDTQYF. The CDR3 DNA follows: TGTGCCAGCAGCGCAGCCCCCTCGACTTCCGATACGCAGTATTTT. This sequence joins TRBV9 and TRBJ2-3; D is unclear. This CDR3 spans 15 amino acids. Germline V CDR1 and CDR2: SGDLS, YYNGEE. Trimming took off 3 bases at V and 6 bases at J, with 17 bases between the two ends.

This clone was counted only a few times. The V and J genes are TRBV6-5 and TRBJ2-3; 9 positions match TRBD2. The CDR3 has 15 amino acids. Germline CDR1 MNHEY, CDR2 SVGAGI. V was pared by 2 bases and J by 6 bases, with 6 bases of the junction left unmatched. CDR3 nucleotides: TGTGCCAGCAGTTACCGTAGCGGGGGTAGCGATACGCAGTATTTT. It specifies CASSYRSGGSDTQYF.

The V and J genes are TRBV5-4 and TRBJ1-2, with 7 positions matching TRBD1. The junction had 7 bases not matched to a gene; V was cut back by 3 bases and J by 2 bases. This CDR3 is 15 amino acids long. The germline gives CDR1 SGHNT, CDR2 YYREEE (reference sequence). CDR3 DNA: TGTGCCAGCAGCTCCGGGACAGCCTCGAACTATGGCTACACCTTC. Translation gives CASSSGTASNYGYTF.

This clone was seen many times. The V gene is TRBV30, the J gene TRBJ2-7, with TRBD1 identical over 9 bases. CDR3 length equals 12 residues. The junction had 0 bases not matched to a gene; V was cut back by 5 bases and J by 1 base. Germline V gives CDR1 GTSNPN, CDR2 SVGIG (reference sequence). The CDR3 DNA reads TGTGCCTGGGGGACAGGGTCCTACGAGCAGTACTTC. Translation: CAWGTGSYEQYF.

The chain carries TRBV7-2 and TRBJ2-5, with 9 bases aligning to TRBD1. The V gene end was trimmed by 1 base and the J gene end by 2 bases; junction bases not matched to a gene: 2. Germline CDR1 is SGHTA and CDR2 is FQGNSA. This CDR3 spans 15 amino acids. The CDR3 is CASSLGDRVQETQYF. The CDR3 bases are TGTGCCAGCAGCTTAGGGGACAGGGTTCAAGAGACCCAGTACTTC.

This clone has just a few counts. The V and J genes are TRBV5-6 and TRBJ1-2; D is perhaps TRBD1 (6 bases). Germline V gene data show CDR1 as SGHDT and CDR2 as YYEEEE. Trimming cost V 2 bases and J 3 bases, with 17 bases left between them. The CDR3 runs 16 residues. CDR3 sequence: CASSLGMGRGHYGYTF. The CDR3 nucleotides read TGTGCCAGCAGCTTAGGAATGGGCAGGGGCCACTATGGCTACACCTTC.

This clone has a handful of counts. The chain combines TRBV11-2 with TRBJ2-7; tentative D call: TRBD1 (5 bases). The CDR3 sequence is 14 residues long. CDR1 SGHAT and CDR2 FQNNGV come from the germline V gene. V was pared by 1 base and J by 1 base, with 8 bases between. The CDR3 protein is CASSLVQGSYEQYF. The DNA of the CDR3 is TGTGCCAGCAGCTTAGTTCAGGGATCCTACGAGCAGTACTTC.

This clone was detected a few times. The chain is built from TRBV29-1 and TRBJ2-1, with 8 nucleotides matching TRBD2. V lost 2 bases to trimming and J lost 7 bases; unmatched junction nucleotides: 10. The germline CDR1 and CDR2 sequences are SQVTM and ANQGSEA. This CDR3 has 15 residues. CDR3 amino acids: CSVEMRLAGSNEQFF. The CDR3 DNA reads TGCAGCGTTGAAATGAGGCTAGCGGGCTCTAATGAGCAGTTCTTC.

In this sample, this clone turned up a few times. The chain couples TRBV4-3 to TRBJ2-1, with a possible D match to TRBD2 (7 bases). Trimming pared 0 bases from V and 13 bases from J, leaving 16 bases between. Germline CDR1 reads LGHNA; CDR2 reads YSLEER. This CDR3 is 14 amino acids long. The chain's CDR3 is CASSQDGGAPQQFF. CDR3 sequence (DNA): TGCGCCAGCAGCCAAGATGGGGGGGCGCCTCAACAGTTCTTC.

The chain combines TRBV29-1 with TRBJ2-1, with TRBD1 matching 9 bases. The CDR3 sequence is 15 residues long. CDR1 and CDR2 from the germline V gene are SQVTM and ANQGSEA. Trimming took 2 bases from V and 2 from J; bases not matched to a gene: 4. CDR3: CSVERDRDTYNEQFF. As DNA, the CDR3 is TGCAGCGTTGAACGGGACAGGGATACCTACAATGAGCAGTTCTTC.

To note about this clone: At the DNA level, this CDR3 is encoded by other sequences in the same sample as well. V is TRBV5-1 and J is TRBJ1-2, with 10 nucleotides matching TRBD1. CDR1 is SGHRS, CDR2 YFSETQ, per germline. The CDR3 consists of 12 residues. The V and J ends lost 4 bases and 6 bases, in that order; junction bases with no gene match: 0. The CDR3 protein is CASSGQGDGYTF. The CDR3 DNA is TGCGCCAGCAGCGGACAGGGGGATGGCTACACCTTC.

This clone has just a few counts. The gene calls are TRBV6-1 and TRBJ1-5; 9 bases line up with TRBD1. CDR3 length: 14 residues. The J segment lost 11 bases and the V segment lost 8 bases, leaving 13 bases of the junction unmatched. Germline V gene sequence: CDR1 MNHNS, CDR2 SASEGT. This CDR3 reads CASVTGTGSPAQHF. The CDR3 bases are TGTGCCAGCGTAACCGGGACAGGGTCTCCAGCCCAGCATTTT.